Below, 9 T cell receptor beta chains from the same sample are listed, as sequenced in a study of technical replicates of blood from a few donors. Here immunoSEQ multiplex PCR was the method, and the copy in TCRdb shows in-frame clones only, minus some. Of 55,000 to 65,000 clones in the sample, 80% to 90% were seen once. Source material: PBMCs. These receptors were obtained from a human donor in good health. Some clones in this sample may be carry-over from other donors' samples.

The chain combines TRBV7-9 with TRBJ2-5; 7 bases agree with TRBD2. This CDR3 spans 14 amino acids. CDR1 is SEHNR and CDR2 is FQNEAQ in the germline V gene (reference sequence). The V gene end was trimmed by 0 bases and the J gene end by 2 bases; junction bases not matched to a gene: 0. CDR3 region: CASSLAGGQETQYF. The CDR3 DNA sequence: TGTGCCAGCAGCTTAGCCGGGGGGCAAGAGACCCAGTACTTC.

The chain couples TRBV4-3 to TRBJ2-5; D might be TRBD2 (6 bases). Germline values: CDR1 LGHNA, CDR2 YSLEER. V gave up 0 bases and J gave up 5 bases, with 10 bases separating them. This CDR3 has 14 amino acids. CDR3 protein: CASSQEGGRETQYF. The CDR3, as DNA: TGCGCCAGCAGCCAAGAGGGGGGTCGGGAGACCCAGTACTTC.

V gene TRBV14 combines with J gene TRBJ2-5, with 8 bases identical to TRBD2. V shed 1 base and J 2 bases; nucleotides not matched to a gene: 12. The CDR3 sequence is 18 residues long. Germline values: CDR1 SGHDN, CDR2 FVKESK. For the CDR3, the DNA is TGTGCCAGCAGCCAAGTTTTGGTAGCGGGGTTTACTCAAGAGACCCAGTACTTC. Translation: CASSQVLVAGFTQETQYF.

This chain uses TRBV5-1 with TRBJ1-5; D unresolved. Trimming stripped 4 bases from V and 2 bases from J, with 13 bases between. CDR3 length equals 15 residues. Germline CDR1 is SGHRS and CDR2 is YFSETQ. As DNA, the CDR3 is TGCGCCAGCAGCCTGGACGCTACGGGCAATCAGCCCCAGCATTTT. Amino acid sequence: CASSLDATGNQPQHF.

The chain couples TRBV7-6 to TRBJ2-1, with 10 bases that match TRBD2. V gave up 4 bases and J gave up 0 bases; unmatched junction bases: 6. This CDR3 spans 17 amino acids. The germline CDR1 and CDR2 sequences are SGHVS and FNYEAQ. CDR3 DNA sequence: TGTGCCAGCAGCTCTGGTTCTAGCGGGAGCTCCTACAATGAGCAGTTCTTC. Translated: CASSSGSSGSSYNEQFF.

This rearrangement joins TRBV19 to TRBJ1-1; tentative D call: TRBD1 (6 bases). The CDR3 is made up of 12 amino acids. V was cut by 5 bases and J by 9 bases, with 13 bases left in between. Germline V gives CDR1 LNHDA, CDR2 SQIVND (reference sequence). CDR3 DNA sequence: TGTGCCAGTAGTCTACAGGGTTTGAAAGCTTTCTTT. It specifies CASSLQGLKAFF.

CDR3 sequence reads: CASSIAGVIYEQYF. CDR3 nucleotides: TGTGCCAGTAGTATAGCGGGAGTCATCTACGAGCAGTACTTC. The chain recombines TRBV19 with TRBJ2-7; possibly TRBD2 for D (6 bases). Germline V gives CDR1 LNHDA, CDR2 SQIVND (reference sequence). The CDR3 loop spans 14 amino acids. Trimming took 1 base from V and 3 from J, leaving 10 bases between them.

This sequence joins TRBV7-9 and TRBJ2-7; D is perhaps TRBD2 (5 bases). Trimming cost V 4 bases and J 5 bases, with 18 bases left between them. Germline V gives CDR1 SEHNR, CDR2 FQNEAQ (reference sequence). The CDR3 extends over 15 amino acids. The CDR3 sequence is CASSSNLAGPNEQYF. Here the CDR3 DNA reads TGTGCCAGCAGCTCAAACCTGGCGGGTCCCAACGAGCAGTACTTC.

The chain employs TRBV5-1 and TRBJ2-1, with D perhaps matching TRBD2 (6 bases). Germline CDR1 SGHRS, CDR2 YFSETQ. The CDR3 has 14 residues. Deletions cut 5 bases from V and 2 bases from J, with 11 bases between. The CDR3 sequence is CASRGGLAYNEQFF. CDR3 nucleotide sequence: TGCGCCAGCAGGGGGGGTCTTGCCTACAATGAGCAGTTCTTC.